The rows below give T cell receptor beta chains drawn from one sample of a study of blood T cell repertoires in COVID-19. TCRdb's copy holds only in-frame clones and misses some; the assay was immunoSEQ multiplex PCR. The sample has roughly 290,000 clones; 86% are singletons. Sequenced: peripheral blood. These receptors were obtained from a woman aged 25 to 45 who had recovered from COVID-19. The CDR3 runs from the conserved cysteine through the conserved F or W. The D gene is left open where the match is weak. The size of a clone is reported for some rows only, either as once, few or many, or as a class for expanded clones.

clone_size,v_call,d_call,j_call,cdr3_aa,cdr3_nt
-,TRBV19,-,TRBJ1-5,CASSRLREGGPNQPQHF,TGTGCCAGTAGCCGCCTTCGGGAGGGCGGACCCAATCAGCCCCAGCATTTT
-,TRBV28,TRBD1,TRBJ2-7,CASSLWGAGQGVPYEQYF,TGTGCCAGCAGTCTCTGGGGGGCGGGACAGGGGGTACCCTACGAGCAGTACTTC
few,TRBV24-1,TRBD1,TRBJ1-1,CATSDSRQGGTEAFF,TGTGCCACCAGTGACTCCCGACAGGGGGGCACTGAAGCTTTCTTT
-,TRBV12-5,TRBD1,TRBJ2-7,CASGDWDRFHEQYF,TGTGCTAGTGGTGACTGGGACAGGTTCCACGAGCAGTACTTC
-,TRBV10-3,TRBD1,TRBJ2-5,CAISDPGQGGETQYF,TGTGCCATCAGTGATCCGGGACAGGGTGGGGAGACCCAGTACTTC
-,TRBV6-5,TRBD1,TRBJ1-2,CASRTTGGPSSGYTF,TGTGCCAGCAGAACGACAGGGGGCCCGTCTAGTGGCTACACCTTC
-,TRBV19,TRBD2,TRBJ2-3,CASSIAGGGTDQYF,TGTGCCAGTAGTATTGCGGGGGGCGGCACAGATCAGTATTTT
once,TRBV28,-,TRBJ1-2,CASSFQDSYGYTF,TGTGCCAGCAGTTTCCAGGACTCCTATGGCTACACCTTC
-,TRBV7-6,TRBD1,TRBJ2-5,CASSVSRDRQETQYF,TGTGCCAGCAGTGTGAGCCGGGACAGACAAGAGACCCAGTACTTC
-,TRBV28,-,TRBJ1-4,CASSLVQYNEKLFF,TGTGCCAGCAGTTTAGTACAATATAATGAAAAACTGTTTTTT
-,TRBV5-1,TRBD1,TRBJ1-6,CASSLPGDSSPLHF,TGCGCCAGCAGCTTACCCGGGGACAGTTCACCCCTCCACTTT
-,TRBV5-1,TRBD1,TRBJ1-1,CASSLGTGRTEAFF,TGCGCCAGCAGCTTGGGGACAGGGAGGACTGAAGCTTTCTTT
-,TRBV29-1,-,TRBJ2-7,CSVVGGGTYEQYF,TGCAGCGTTGTGGGCGGGGGCACCTACGAGCAGTACTTC
-,TRBV6-4,-,TRBJ2-2,CASSVDSGTGELFF,TGTGCCAGCAGTGTCGATAGCGGCACCGGGGAGCTGTTTTTT
-,TRBV6-5,TRBD1,TRBJ2-2,CASTQGDGELFF,TGTGCCAGCACCCAGGGGGACGGGGAGCTGTTTTTT
once,TRBV9,-,TRBJ1-5,CASSVGQDSNQPQHF,TGTGCCAGCAGCGTGGGACAAGATAGCAATCAGCCCCAGCATTTT
few,TRBV24-1,-,TRBJ1-5,CATSDRSNQPQHF,TGTGCCACCAGTGATCGGAGCAATCAGCCCCAGCATTTT
-,TRBV4-1,-,TRBJ2-2,CASSLTQGLTGELFF,TGCGCCAGCAGCCTGACACAGGGTCTCACCGGGGAGCTGTTTTTT
-,TRBV9,TRBD2,TRBJ2-2,CASSVDVAGEGGELFF,TGTGCCAGCAGCGTAGACGTAGCGGGAGAGGGCGGGGAGCTGTTTTTT
once,TRBV19,-,TRBJ1-1,CASRSGNTEAFF,TGTGCCAGTAGATCAGGCAACACTGAAGCTTTCTTT
-,TRBV6-2/TRBV6-3,-,TRBJ2-4,CASSYSGLSTDIQYF,TGTGCCAGCAGTTACTCCGGACTAAGCACGGACATTCAGTACTTC
-,TRBV19,-,TRBJ1-4,CASSIGQGNEKLFF,TGTGCCAGTAGTATAGGGCAGGGAAATGAAAAACTGTTTTTT
-,TRBV12-5,TRBD1,TRBJ2-1,CASAYQPRRDSLEYNEQFF,TGTGCTAGTGCTTACCAGCCCCGTCGGGACAGTTTGGAGTACAATGAGCAGTTCTTC
-,TRBV5-1,-,TRBJ2-5,CASSQYRAVQETQYF,TGCGCCAGCAGCCAGTACAGAGCGGTGCAAGAGACCCAGTACTTC
-,TRBV7-9,-,TRBJ2-7,CASSPIAGSYEQYF,TGTGCCAGCAGCCCCATCGCAGGGTCCTACGAGCAGTACTTC
-,TRBV28,-,TRBJ1-5,CASSLREKDQPQHF,TGTGCCAGCAGTTTACGGGAGAAAGATCAGCCCCAGCATTTT
-,TRBV28,TRBD1,TRBJ1-6,CASSLPLTGNSPLHF,TGTGCCAGCAGTTTACCCCTGACAGGGAATTCACCCCTCCACTTT
-,TRBV5-6,TRBD2,TRBJ2-7,CASSPWTSGRSSYEQYF,TGTGCCAGCAGCCCCTGGACTAGCGGGCGTAGCTCCTACGAGCAGTACTTC
-,TRBV5-6,-,TRBJ2-7,CASSSLSYEQYF,TGTGCCAGCAGCTCCCTCTCCTACGAGCAGTACTTC
-,TRBV19,TRBD1,TRBJ2-7,CASAVGTGVSYEQYF,TGTGCCAGTGCGGTAGGGACAGGGGTCTCCTACGAGCAGTACTTC
-,TRBV4-1,-,TRBJ2-5,CASSIPGEQETQYF,TGCGCCAGCAGTATCCCGGGGGAACAAGAGACCCAGTACTTC
-,TRBV12-3/TRBV12-4,TRBD1,TRBJ2-7,CACGPQGAYEQYF,TGTGCCTGCGGACCTCAGGGGGCCTACGAGCAGTACTTC
-,TRBV5-1,TRBD2,TRBJ2-7,CASSTGTSGSLSYEQYF,TGCGCCAGCAGCACCGGGACTAGCGGGAGTCTTTCCTACGAGCAGTACTTC
-,TRBV6-5,TRBD2,TRBJ2-7,CASSYSMGSGDYEQYF,TGTGCCAGCAGTTACTCGATGGGCAGCGGGGATTACGAGCAGTACTTC
once,TRBV6-5,-,TRBJ1-3,CASSGLVAGGNTIYF,TGTGCCAGCAGCGGATTGGTCGCAGGTGGAAACACCATATATTTT
-,TRBV15,-,TRBJ2-7,CATSSRERSYEQYF,TGTGCCACCAGCAGCCGGGAGCGGAGCTACGAGCAGTACTTC
-,TRBV2,-,TRBJ2-7,CASSEALRSYEQYF,TGTGCCAGCAGTGAAGCACTCCGGTCTTACGAGCAGTACTTC
-,TRBV18,-,TRBJ2-1,CASSPQTTYYNEQFF,TGTGCCAGCTCACCTCAGACTACCTACTACAATGAGCAGTTCTTC
-,TRBV13,-,TRBJ2-6,CASSLRELGGSGANVLTF,TGTGCCAGCAGCTTACGGGAGCTTGGGGGCTCTGGGGCCAACGTCCTGACTTTC
-,TRBV4-1,-,TRBJ2-3,CASSQDLPSVRAGDTQYF,TGCGCCAGCAGCCAAGATCTTCCCAGCGTCCGGGCGGGAGATACGCAGTATTTT
-,TRBV5-4,TRBD1,TRBJ1-6,CASSDRVGAAPLHF,TGTGCCAGCAGCGACAGGGTCGGGGCGGCACCCCTCCACTTT
-,TRBV30,TRBD1,TRBJ1-1,CAWGQGGAGAFF,TGTGCCTGGGGACAGGGGGGCGCGGGGGCTTTCTTT
once,TRBV19,-,TRBJ2-1,CASSMRQPGSYNEQFF,TGTGCCAGTAGTATGAGACAGCCAGGGTCCTACAATGAGCAGTTCTTC
-,TRBV5-5,-,TRBJ1-4,CASTDTVRTEKLFF,TGTGCCAGCACCGATACTGTAAGAACTGAAAAACTGTTTTTT
-,TRBV3-1/TRBV3-2,-,TRBJ2-1,CASSQEANEQFF,TGTGCCAGCAGCCAAGAGGCAAATGAGCAGTTCTTC
-,TRBV5-4,TRBD1,TRBJ1-2,CASSLGQSYTF,TGTGCCAGCAGCCTGGGACAGAGCTACACCTTC
-,TRBV7-9,-,TRBJ2-7,CASSLLRGTYEQYF,TGTGCCAGCAGCTTATTGCGGGGTACCTACGAGCAGTACTTC
-,TRBV19,-,TRBJ1-4,CASMVGQGTTNEKLFF,TGTGCCAGTATGGTGGGGCAGGGAACGACTAATGAAAAACTGTTTTTT
-,TRBV19,TRBD2,TRBJ2-1,CASSIDAASGMDGNEQFF,TGTGCCAGTAGTATAGATGCGGCTAGCGGGATGGATGGCAATGAGCAGTTCTTC
-,TRBV27,TRBD2,TRBJ2-3,CASSLSGGSTDTQYF,TGTGCCAGCAGCCTTAGCGGGGGTAGCACAGATACGCAGTATTTT
-,TRBV5-8,TRBD1,TRBJ2-1,CASSLEPRSDRENEFF,TGTGCCAGCAGCTTGGAACCCCGTAGTGACAGGGAGAATGAGTTCTTC
-,TRBV2,-,TRBJ2-7,CASSSDSEAYEQYF,TGTGCCAGCAGTTCGGACAGCGAAGCCTACGAGCAGTACTTC
once,TRBV27,-,TRBJ2-3,CASSFVSRPDTQYF,TGTGCCAGCAGTTTCGTAAGCAGGCCGGATACGCAGTATTTT
-,TRBV30,-,TRBJ1-2,CAWSRSGDAYTF,TGTGCCTGGAGTAGGTCGGGGGATGCCTACACCTTC
-,TRBV27,-,TRBJ2-1,CASSIFGGPSYNEQFF,TGTGCCAGCAGTATCTTTGGAGGGCCTTCCTACAATGAGCAGTTCTTC
once,TRBV5-5,TRBD1,TRBJ2-4,CASSWEDRGYQNIQYF,TGTGCCAGCAGCTGGGAGGACAGGGGGTATCAAAACATTCAGTACTTC
once,TRBV1,-,TRBJ2-3,CTSSHFRGCTDTQYF,TGCACCAGCAGCCATTTTCGGGGGTGCACAGATACGCAGTATTTT
-,TRBV7-9,-,TRBJ1-5,CASSPGRGSNQPQHF,TGTGCCAGCAGCCCTGGGCGGGGCAGCAATCAGCCCCAGCATTTT